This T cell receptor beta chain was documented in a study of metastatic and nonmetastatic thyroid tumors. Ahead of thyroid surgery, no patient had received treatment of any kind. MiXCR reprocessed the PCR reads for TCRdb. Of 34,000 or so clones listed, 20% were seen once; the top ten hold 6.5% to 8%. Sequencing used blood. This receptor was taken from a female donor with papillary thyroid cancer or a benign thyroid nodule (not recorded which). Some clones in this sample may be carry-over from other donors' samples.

The CDR3 DNA follows: TGTGCCAGCAAAAACGGGGGGACCTCCTACAATGAGCAGTTCTTC. Protein: CASKNGGTSYNEQFF. The chain recombines TRBV6-5 with TRBJ2-1; 7 nucleotides line up with TRBD2. After removal of 7 bases from V and 0 bases from J, the junction contained 6 bases not matched to a gene. Germline V gene data show CDR1 as MNHEY and CDR2 as SVGAGI. The CDR3 is made up of 15 amino acids.